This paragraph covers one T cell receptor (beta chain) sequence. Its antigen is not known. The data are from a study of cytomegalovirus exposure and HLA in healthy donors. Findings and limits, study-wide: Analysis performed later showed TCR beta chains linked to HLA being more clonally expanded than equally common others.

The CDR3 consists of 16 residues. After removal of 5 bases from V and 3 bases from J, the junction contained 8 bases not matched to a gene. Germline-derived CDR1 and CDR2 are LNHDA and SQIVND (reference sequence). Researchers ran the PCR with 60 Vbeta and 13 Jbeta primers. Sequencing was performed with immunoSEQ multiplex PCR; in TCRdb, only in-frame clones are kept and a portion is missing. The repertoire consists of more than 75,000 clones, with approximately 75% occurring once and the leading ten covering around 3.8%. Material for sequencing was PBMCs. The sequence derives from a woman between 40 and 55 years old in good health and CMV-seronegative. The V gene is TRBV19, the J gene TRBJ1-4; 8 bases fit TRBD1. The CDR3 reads CASSGQGYRANEKLFF. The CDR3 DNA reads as TGTGCCAGTAGTGGACAGGGATATCGGGCTAATGAAAAACTGTTTTTT.